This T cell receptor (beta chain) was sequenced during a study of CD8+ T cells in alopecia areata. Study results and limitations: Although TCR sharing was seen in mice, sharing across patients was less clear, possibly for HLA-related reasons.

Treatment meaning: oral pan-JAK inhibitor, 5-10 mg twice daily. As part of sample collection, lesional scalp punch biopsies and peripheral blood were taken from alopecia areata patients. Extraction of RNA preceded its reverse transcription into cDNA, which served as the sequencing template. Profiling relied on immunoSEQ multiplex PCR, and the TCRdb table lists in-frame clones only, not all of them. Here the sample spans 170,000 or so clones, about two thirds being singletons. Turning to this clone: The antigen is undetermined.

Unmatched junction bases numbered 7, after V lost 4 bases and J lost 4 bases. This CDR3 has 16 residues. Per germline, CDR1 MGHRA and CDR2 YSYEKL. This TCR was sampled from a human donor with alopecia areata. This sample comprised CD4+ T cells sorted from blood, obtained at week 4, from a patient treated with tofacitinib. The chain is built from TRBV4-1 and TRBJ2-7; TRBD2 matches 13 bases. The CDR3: CASSLQTTSGGYEQYF. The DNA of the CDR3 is TGCGCCAGCAGCCTCCAGACGACTAGCGGGGGGTACGAGCAGTACTTC.